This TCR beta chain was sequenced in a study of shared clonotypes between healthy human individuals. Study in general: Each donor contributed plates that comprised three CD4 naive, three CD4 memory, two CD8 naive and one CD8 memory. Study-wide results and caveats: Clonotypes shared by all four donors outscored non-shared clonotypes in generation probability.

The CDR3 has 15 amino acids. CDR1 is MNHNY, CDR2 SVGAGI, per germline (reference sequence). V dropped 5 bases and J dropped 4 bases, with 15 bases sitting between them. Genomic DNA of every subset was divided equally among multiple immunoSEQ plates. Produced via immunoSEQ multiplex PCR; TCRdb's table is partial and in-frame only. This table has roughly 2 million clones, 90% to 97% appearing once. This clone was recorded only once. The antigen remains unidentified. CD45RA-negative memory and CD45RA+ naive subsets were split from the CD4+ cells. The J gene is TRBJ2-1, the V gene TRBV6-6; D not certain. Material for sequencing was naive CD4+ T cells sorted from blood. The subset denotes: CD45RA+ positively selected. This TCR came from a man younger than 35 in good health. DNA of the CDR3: TGTGCCAGCAGTCTCGGTCCCACGGAGTACAATGAGCAGTTCTTC. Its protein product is CASSLGPTEYNEQFF.